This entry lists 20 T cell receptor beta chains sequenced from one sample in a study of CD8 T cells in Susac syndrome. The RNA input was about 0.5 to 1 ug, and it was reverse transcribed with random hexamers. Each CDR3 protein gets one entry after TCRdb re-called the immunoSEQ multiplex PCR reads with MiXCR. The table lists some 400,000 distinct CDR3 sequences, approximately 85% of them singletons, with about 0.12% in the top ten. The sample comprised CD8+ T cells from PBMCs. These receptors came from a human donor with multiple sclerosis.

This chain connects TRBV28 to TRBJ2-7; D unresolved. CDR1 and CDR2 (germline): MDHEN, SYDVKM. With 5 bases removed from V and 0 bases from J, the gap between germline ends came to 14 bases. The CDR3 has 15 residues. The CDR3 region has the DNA TGTGCCAGCAGTCTGAACCCATGGAGCTCCTACGAGCAGTACTTC. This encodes CASSLNPWSSYEQYF.

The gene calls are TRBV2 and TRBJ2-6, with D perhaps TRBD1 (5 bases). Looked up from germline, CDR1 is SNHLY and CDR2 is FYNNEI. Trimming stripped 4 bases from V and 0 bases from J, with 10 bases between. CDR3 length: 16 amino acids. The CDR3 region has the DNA TGTGCCAGCAGTGGAAACACAGGCTCTGGGGCCAACGTCCTGACTTTC. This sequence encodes CASSGNTGSGANVLTF.

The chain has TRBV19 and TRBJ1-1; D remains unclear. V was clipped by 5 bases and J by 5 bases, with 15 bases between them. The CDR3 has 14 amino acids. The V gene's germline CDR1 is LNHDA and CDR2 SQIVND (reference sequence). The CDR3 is CASSYAEVGTEAFF. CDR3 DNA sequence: TGTGCCAGTAGTTATGCCGAAGTGGGTACTGAAGCTTTCTTT. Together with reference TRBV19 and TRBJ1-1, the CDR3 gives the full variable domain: DGGITQSPKYLFRKEGQNVTLSCEQNLNHDAMYWYRQDPGQGLRLIYYSQIVNDFQKGDIAEGYSVSREKKESFPLTVTSAQKNPTAFYLCASSYAEVGTEAFFGQGTRLTVV.

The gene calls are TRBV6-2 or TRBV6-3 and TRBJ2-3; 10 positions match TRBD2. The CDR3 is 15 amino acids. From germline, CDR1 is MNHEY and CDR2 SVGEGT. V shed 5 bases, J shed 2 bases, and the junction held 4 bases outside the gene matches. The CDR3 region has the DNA TGTGCCAGCAGTCGGACTAGCGGCCCCACAGATACGCAGTATTTT. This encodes CASSRTSGPTDTQYF.

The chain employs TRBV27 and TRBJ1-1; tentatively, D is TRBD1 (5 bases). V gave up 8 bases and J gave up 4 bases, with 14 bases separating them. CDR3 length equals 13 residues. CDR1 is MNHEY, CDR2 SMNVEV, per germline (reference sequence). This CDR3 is CASQQGGSTEAFF. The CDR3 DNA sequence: TGTGCCAGCCAGCAGGGTGGAAGCACTGAAGCTTTCTTT.

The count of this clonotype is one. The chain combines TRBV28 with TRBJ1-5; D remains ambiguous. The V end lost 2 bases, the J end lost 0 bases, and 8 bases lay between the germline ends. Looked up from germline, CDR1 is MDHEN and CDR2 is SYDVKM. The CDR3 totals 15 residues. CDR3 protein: CASSLVENSNQPQHF. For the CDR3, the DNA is TGTGCCAGCAGTTTAGTCGAAAATAGCAATCAGCCCCAGCATTTT.

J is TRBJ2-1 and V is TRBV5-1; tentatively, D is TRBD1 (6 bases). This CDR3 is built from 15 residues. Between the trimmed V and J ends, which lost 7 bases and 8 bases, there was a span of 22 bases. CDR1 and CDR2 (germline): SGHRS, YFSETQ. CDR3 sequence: CASGSGQSGSDEQFF. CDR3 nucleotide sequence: TGCGCCAGCGGCTCCGGACAGTCGGGGTCGGATGAGCAGTTCTTC.

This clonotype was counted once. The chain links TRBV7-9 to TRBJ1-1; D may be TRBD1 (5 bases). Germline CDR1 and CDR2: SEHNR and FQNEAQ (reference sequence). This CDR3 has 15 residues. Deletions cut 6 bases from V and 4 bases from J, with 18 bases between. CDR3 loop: CASSDPAAGLTEAFF. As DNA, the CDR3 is TGTGCCAGCAGTGATCCAGCAGCGGGGCTCACTGAAGCTTTCTTT.

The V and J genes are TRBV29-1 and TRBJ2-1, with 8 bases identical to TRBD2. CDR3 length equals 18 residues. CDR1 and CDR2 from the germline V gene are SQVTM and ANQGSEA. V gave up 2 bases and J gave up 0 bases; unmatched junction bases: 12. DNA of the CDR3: TGCAGCGTTGAAAGTCCAGCGGGAGAACCGAGCTCCTACAATGAGCAGTTCTTC. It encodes CSVESPAGEPSSYNEQFF.

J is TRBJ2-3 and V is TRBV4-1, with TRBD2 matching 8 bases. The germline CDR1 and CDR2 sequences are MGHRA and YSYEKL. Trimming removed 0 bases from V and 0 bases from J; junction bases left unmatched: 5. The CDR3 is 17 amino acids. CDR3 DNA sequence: TGCGCCAGCAGCCAAGATACTAGCGGCCCTAGCACAGATACGCAGTATTTT. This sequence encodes CASSQDTSGPSTDTQYF.

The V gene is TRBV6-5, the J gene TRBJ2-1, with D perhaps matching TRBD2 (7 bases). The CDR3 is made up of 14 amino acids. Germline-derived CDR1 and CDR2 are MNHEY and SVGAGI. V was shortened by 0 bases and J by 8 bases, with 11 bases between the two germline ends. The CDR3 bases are TGTGCCAGCAGTTACTCCATAGGGGGGGATGAGCAGTTCTTC. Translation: CASSYSIGGDEQFF.

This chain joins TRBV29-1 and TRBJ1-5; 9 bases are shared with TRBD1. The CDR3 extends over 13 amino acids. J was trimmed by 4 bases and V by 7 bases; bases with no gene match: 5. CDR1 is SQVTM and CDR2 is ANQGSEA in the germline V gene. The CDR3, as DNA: TGCAGCGGCGATGGACAGGGGAATCAGCCCCAGCATTTT. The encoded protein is CSGDGQGNQPQHF.

The CDR3 DNA sequence: TGTGCCAGCAGTTATATTCCCCCGGGACAGGGGAGCAATGAGCAGTTCTTC. Encoded protein: CASSYIPPGQGSNEQFF. The chain has TRBV27 and TRBJ2-1, with TRBD1 matching 10 bases. The CDR3 covers 17 residues. Germline V CDR1 and CDR2: MNHEY, SMNVEV (reference sequence). The trim removed 4 bases at V and 6 bases at J, leaving 12 bases unmatched.

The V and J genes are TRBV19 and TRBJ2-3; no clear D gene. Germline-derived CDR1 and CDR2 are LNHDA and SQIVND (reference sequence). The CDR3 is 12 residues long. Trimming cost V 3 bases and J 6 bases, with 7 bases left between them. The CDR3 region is CASSITIDTQYF. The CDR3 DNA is TGTGCCAGTAGTATTACGATTGATACGCAGTATTTT.

In DNA form, the CDR3 reads TGCGCCAGCAGCTGGACAGGGTTTAATGAGCAGTTCTTC. Translating it yields CASSWTGFNEQFF. This chain joins TRBV5-1 and TRBJ2-1; TRBD1 matches at 8 bases. Germline CDR1 and CDR2: SGHRS and YFSETQ. J gave up 7 bases and V 3 bases, and 3 bases lay outside the gene matches. This CDR3 spans 13 amino acids.

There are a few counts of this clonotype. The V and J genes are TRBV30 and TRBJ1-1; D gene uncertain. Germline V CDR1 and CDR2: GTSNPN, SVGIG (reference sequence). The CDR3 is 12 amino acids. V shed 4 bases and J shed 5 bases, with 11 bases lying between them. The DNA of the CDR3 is TGTGCCTGGATTAACGGGAATACTGAAGCTTTCTTT. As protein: CAWINGNTEAFF.

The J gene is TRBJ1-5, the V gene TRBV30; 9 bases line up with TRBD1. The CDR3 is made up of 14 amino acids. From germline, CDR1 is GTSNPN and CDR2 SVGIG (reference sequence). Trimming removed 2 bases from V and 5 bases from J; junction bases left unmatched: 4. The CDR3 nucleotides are TGTGCCTGGAGTAACAGGGGGCTGGATCAGCCCCAGCATTTT. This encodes CAWSNRGLDQPQHF.

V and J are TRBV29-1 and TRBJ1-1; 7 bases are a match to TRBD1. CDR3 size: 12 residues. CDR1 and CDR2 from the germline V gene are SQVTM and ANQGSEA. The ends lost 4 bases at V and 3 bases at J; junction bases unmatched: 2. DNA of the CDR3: TGCAGCGTTGTTACAGGGGACACTGAAGCTTTCTTT. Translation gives CSVVTGDTEAFF.

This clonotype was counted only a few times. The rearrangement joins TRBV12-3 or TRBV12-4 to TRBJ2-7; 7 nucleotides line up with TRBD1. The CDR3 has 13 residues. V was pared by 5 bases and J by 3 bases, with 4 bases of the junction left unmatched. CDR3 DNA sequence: TGTGCCAGCAGTCTAGGGACAGTCTACGAGCAGTACTTC. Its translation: CASSLGTVYEQYF.

This CDR3 is CASSLQPTGDGLWEQYF. The CDR3 DNA is TGCGCCAGCAGCCTTCAGCCCACAGGGGACGGTCTGTGGGAGCAGTACTTC. The V gene is TRBV5-1, the J gene TRBJ2-7, with 7 bases aligning to TRBD1. The V gene's germline CDR1 is SGHRS and CDR2 YFSETQ. The CDR3 totals 17 residues. V gave up 4 bases and J gave up 7 bases; unmatched junction bases: 20.